What follows describes a single TCR beta chain. This same CDR3 is encoded by further DNA sequences in the sample. TCRdb keeps only in-frame clones here, not all; method: immunoSEQ multiplex PCR. The data contain 9,500 to 15,000 clones, 90% to 95% of them singletons. The data belong to a study of technical replicates of blood from a few donors. The TCR comes from a human donor in good health. The specimen was PBMCs.

CDR3 in amino acids: CASRGTSGSGELFF. CDR3 DNA: TGTGCCAGCAGGGGGACTAGCGGGTCCGGGGAGCTGTTTTTT. V and J are TRBV2 and TRBJ2-2; TRBD2 matches 12 bases. Trimming at V came to 6 bases and at J to 6 bases, leaving 2 bases not matched to a gene. Germline CDR1 and CDR2: SNHLY and FYNNEI. The CDR3 runs to 14 residues.